These 11 T cell receptor beta chains originate from one sample sequenced in a study of blood T cell repertoires in COVID-19. Clones were sequenced by immunoSEQ multiplex PCR, and TCRdb holds only the in-frame ones, with some missing. The sample lists 40,000 or so clones, roughly nine tenths seen once, with roughly 9.5% in the top ten. Sequenced input: peripheral blood. The receptors here all came from a man aged 25 to 40 with active or convalescent COVID-19.

This clone was found once. V and J are TRBV27 and TRBJ2-3; D gene unclear. The CDR3 totals 16 residues. V was shortened by 3 bases and J by 0 bases, with 13 bases between the two germline ends. Germline V gives CDR1 MNHEY, CDR2 SMNVEV (reference sequence). The CDR3 loop reads CASSFSQRTSTDTQYF. The CDR3 bases are TGTGCCAGCAGTTTTTCCCAGCGAACAAGCACAGATACGCAGTATTTT.

V usage is TRBV18 and J usage is TRBJ1-1, with D perhaps TRBD1 (6 bases). This CDR3 region has 13 residues. CDR1 and CDR2 (germline): KGHSH, LQKENI. V was trimmed by 3 bases and J by 8 bases, leaving 13 bases between them. The CDR3 bases are TGTGCCAGCTCACCGGGACAAGGAAAAGAAGCTTTCTTT. Encoded protein: CASSPGQGKEAFF.

The chain combines TRBV2 with TRBJ1-4; tentatively, D is TRBD1 (5 bases). Deletions cut 0 bases from V and 8 bases from J, with 13 bases between. Per germline, CDR1 SNHLY and CDR2 FYNNEI. This CDR3 contains 15 residues. CDR3 bases: TGTGCCAGCAGTGAAGCGCGGCTTAGGGGCGAAAAACTGTTTTTT. Its protein is CASSEARLRGEKLFF.

V and J are TRBV7-2 and TRBJ2-1; D possibly corresponds to TRBD2 (5 bases). Germline V gene sequence: CDR1 SGHTA, CDR2 FQGNSA. Trimming shortened V by 0 bases and J by 10 bases, and 16 bases separated the two germline ends. The CDR3 is 15 amino acids. As DNA, the CDR3 is TGTGCCAGCAGCTTAGCGCGTTTTTCGGGGAAGGAGCAGTTCTTC. This gives the protein CASSLARFSGKEQFF. Combining the CDR3 with reference TRBV7-2 and TRBJ2-1 gives the whole variable domain GAGVSQSPSNKVTEKGKDVELRCDPISGHTALYWYRQSLGQGLEFLIYFQGNSAPDKSGLPSDRFSAERTGGSVSTLTIQRTQQEDSAVYLCASSLARFSGKEQFFGPGTRLTVL.

J is TRBJ2-1 and V is TRBV5-4, with TRBD2 matching over 11 bases. V lost 4 bases and J lost 7; bases outside the gene matches: 10. Per the germline V gene, CDR1 is SGHNT and CDR2 is YYREEE (reference sequence). The CDR3 totals 16 residues. The CDR3, as DNA: TGTGCCAGCAGCCCGGGGGCTAGCGGGAGGTTGAATGAGCAGTTCTTC. Amino acids: CASSPGASGRLNEQFF.

The chain couples TRBV7-2 to TRBJ1-2; 7 positions match TRBD1. This CDR3 comprises 13 residues. Losses at the gene ends were 5 bases for V and 5 bases for J; bases not matched to a gene: 5. The V gene's germline CDR1 is SGHTA and CDR2 FQGNSA. CDR3 bases: TGTGCCAGCAGCCTCGACAGGGATTATGGCTACACCTTC. The encoded protein is CASSLDRDYGYTF.

The gene calls are TRBV19 and TRBJ1-2, with D unclear. Trimming shortened V by 4 bases and J by 2 bases, and 8 bases separated the two germline ends. Germline V gives CDR1 LNHDA, CDR2 SQIVND (reference sequence). The CDR3 covers 13 residues. The CDR3 nucleotides read TGTGCCAGTAGTAAAGATTCAAACTATGGCTACACCTTC. Protein product: CASSKDSNYGYTF.

J is TRBJ2-5 and V is TRBV11-2; 8 bases line up with TRBD1. After removal of 5 bases from V and 0 bases from J, the junction contained 8 bases not matched to a gene. The CDR3 sequence is 16 residues long. Germline V gene data show CDR1 as SGHAT and CDR2 as FQNNGV. The CDR3 sequence is CASSPGQGTYQETQYF. DNA of the CDR3: TGTGCCAGCAGCCCAGGACAGGGAACGTACCAAGAGACCCAGTACTTC. Based on the CDR3 plus reference TRBV11-2 and TRBJ2-5, the full variable domain is EAGVAQSPRYKIIEKRQSVAFWCNPISGHATLYWYQQILGQGPKLLIQFQNNGVVDDSQLPKDRFSAERLKGVDSTLKIQPAKLEDSAVYLCASSPGQGTYQETQYFGPGTRLLVL.

V usage is TRBV15 and J usage is TRBJ1-5, with 8 bases lining up with TRBD1. J was trimmed by 5 bases and V by 4 bases; bases with no gene match: 16. The germline V gene has CDR1 LNHNV and CDR2 YYDKDF (reference sequence). CDR3 length: 18 amino acids. CDR3 DNA: TGTGCCACCAGCACTTATACTGACAGGGGAGTAAAGGATCAGCCCCAGCATTTT. This encodes CATSTYTDRGVKDQPQHF. Combining the CDR3 with reference TRBV15 and TRBJ1-5 gives the whole variable domain DAMVIQNPRYQVTQFGKPVTLSCSQTLNHNVMYWYQQKSSQAPKLLFHYYDKDFNNEADTPDNFQSRRPNTSFCFLDIRSPGLGDTAMYLCATSTYTDRGVKDQPQHFGDGTRLSIL.

A few counts support this clone. The rearrangement joins TRBV10-2 to TRBJ2-1, with 7 bases aligning to TRBD2. The CDR3 covers 15 residues. The V gene end was trimmed by 5 bases and the J gene end by 1 base; junction bases not matched to a gene: 5. Germline loops: CDR1 WSHSY, CDR2 SAAADI. CDR3 loop: CASSSERDSYNEQFF. CDR3 nucleotide sequence: TGCGCCAGCAGTAGCGAGCGGGATTCCTACAATGAGCAGTTCTTC.

The chain links TRBV18 to TRBJ2-7; D remains ambiguous. The germline V and J ends were trimmed by 2 bases and 5 bases, with 16 bases remaining between them. The CDR3 covers 15 residues. Per germline, CDR1 KGHSH and CDR2 LQKENI. This CDR3 reads CASSPGPSVYDEQYF. In DNA form, the CDR3 reads TGTGCCAGCTCACCAGGCCCATCCGTGTACGACGAGCAGTACTTC.